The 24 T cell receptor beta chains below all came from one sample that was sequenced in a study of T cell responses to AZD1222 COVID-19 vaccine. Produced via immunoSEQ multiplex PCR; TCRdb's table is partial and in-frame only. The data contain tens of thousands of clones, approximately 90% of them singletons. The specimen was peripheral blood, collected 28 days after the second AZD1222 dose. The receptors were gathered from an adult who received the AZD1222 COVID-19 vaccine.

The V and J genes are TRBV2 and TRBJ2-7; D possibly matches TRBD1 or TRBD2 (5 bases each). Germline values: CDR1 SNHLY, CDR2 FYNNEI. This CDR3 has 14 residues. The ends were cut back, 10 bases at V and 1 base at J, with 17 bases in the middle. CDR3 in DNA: TGTGCCACCGCCTCTCGTGGGGGATCCTACGAGCAGTACTTC. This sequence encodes CATASRGGSYEQYF.

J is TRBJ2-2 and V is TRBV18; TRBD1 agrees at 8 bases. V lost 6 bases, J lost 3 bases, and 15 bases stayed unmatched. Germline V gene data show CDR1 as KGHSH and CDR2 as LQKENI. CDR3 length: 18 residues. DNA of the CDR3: TGTGCCAGCTCTGGTAGGAGGCGCAGGGGGCGCGACACCGGGGAGCTGTTTTTT. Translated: CASSGRRRRGRDTGELFF.

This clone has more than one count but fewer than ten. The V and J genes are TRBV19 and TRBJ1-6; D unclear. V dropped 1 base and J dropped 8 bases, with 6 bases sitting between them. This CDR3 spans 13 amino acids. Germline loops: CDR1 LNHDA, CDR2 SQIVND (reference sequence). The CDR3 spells CASSIGADSPLHF. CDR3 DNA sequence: TGTGCCAGTAGTATAGGGGCCGATTCACCCCTCCACTTT.

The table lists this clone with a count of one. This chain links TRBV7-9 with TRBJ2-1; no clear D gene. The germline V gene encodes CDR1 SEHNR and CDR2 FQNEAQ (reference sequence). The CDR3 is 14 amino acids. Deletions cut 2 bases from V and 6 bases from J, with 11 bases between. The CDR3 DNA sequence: TGTGCCAGCAGCTTAAGTTTGCAAGTCAATGAGCAGTTCTTC. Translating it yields CASSLSLQVNEQFF.

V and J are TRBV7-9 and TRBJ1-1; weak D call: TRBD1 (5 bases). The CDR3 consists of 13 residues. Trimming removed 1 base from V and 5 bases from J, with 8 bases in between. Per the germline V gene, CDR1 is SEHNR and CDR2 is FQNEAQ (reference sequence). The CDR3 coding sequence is TGTGCCAGCAGCTTAGGGGGGGTGACTGAAGCTTTCTTT. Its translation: CASSLGGVTEAFF.

CDR3: CATSRDLGARNQPQHF. The CDR3 region has the DNA TGTGCCACCAGCAGAGATTTGGGGGCGCGGAATCAGCCCCAGCATTTT. The chain links TRBV15 to TRBJ1-5; D perhaps matches TRBD1 (6 bases). CDR3 length: 16 amino acids. V gave up 0 bases and J gave up 4 bases, with 13 bases separating them. Per the germline V gene, CDR1 is LNHNV and CDR2 is YYDKDF (reference sequence).

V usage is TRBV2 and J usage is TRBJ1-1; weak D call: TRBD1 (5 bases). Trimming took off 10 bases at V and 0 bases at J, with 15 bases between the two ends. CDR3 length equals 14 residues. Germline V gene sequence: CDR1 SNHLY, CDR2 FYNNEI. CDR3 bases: TGTGCCACTAGGACTCAGACAGTGAACACTGAAGCTTTCTTT. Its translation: CATRTQTVNTEAFF.

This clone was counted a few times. DNA of the CDR3: TGTGCCAGCAGTCAAATCTACGAGCAGTACTTC. This sequence encodes CASSQIYEQYF. V gene TRBV11-1 combines with J gene TRBJ2-7; D ambiguous. CDR1 and CDR2 from the germline V gene are SGHAT and FQDESV (reference sequence). V dropped 6 bases and J dropped 3 bases, with 6 bases sitting between them. The CDR3 extends over 11 amino acids.

CDR3 in DNA: TGCGCCAGCAGCCTACCTATCTCAGGGGGTTTAACCACAGATACGCAGTATTTT. This codes for CASSLPISGGLTTDTQYF. V is TRBV5-1 and J is TRBJ2-3, with TRBD1 matching 7 bases. The CDR3 sequence is 18 residues long. Germline trimming cut 4 bases from V and 2 bases from J; bases unmatched to any gene: 16. The V gene's germline CDR1 is SGHRS and CDR2 YFSETQ.

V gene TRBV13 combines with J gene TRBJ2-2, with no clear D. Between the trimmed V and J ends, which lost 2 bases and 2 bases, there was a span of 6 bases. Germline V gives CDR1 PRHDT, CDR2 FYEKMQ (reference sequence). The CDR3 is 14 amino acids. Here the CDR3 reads CASSLKINTGELFF. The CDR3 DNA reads TGTGCCAGCAGCTTAAAAATAAACACCGGGGAGCTGTTTTTT.

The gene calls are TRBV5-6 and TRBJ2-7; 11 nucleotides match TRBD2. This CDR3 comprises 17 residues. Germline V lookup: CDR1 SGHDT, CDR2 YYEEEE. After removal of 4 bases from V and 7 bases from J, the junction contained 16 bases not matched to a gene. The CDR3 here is CASSKTPLAGGLGEQYF. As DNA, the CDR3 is TGTGCCAGCAGCAAGACACCCCTAGCGGGAGGTTTGGGGGAGCAGTACTTC. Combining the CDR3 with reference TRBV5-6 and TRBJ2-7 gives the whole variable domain DAGVTQSPTHLIKTRGQQVTLRCSPKSGHDTVSWYQQALGQGPQFIFQYYEEEERQRGNFPDRFSGHQFPNYSSELNVNALLLGDSALYLCASSKTPLAGGLGEQYFGPGTRLTVT.

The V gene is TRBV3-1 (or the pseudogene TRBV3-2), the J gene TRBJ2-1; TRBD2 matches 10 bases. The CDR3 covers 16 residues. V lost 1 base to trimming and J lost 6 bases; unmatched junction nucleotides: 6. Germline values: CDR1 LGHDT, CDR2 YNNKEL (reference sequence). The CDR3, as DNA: TGTGCCAGCAGCCAAGTGCCTAGCGGGAGTGGCAATGAGCAGTTCTTC. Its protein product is CASSQVPSGSGNEQFF.

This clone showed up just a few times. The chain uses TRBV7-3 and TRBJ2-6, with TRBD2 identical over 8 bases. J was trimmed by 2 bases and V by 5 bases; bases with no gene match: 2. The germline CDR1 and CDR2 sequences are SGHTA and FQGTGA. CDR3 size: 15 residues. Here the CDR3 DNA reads TGTGCCAGCAGCCCGGGGGGGGCTGGGGCCAACGTCCTGACTTTC. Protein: CASSPGGAGANVLTF.

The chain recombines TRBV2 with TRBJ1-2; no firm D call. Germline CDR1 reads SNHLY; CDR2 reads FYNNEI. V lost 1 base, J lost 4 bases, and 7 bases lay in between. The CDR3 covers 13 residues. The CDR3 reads CASSEGISYGYTF. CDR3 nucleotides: TGTGCCAGCAGTGAAGGCATTAGCTATGGCTACACCTTC.

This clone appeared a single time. The CDR3 loop reads CASSTLREAGNTIYF. CDR3 coding DNA: TGTGCCAGTAGTACCCTCAGAGAGGCCGGAAACACCATATATTTT. The rearrangement links TRBV19 to TRBJ1-3; D is unresolved. The V end lost 4 bases, the J end lost 4 bases, and 14 bases lay between the germline ends. The CDR3 spans 15 residues. Germline V gene sequence: CDR1 LNHDA, CDR2 SQIVND (reference sequence).

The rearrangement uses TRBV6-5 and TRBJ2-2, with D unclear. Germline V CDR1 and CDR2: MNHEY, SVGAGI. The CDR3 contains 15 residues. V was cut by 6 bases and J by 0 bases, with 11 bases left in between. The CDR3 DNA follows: TGTGCCAGCAGCCGAGTAGCATCGAACACCGGGGAGCTGTTTTTT. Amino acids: CASSRVASNTGELFF.

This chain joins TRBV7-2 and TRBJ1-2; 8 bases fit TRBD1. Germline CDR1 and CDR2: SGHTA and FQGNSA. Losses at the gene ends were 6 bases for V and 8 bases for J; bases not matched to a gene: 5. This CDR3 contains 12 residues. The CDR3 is CASRDRVLGYTF. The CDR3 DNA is TGTGCCAGCAGGGACAGGGTCTTAGGCTACACCTTC.

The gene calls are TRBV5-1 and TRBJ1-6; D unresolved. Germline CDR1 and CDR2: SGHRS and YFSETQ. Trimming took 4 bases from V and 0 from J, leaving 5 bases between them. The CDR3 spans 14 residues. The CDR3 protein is CASSRDSYNSPLHF. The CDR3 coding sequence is TGCGCCAGCAGCCGGGACTCCTATAATTCACCCCTCCACTTT.

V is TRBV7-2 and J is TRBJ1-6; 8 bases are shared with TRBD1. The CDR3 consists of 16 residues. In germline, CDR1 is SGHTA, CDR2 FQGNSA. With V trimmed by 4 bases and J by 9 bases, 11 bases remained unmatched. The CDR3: CASSSVGTGAGSPLHF. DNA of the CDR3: TGTGCCAGCAGCTCCGTGGGGACAGGAGCAGGTTCACCCCTCCACTTT.

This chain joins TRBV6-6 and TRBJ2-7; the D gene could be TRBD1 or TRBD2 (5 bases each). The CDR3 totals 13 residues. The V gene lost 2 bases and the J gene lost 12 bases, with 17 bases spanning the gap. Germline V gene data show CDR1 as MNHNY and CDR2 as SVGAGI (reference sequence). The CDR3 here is CASSYGDGYIRYF. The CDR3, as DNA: TGTGCCAGCAGTTACGGGGACGGCTATATCCGGTACTTC.

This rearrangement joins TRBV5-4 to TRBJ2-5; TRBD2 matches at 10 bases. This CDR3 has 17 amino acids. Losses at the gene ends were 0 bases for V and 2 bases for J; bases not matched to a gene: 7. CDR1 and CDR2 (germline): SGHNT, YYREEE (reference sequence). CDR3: CASSLVGSGRTQETQYF. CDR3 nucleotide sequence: TGTGCCAGCAGCTTGGTGGGTAGCGGGAGGACACAAGAGACCCAGTACTTC.

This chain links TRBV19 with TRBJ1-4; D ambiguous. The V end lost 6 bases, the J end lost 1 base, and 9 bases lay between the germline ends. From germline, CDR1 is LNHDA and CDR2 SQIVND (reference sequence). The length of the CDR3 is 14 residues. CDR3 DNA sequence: TGTGCCAGTAGCCTTCTGGGAACTAATGAAAAACTGTTTTTT. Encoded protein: CASSLLGTNEKLFF.

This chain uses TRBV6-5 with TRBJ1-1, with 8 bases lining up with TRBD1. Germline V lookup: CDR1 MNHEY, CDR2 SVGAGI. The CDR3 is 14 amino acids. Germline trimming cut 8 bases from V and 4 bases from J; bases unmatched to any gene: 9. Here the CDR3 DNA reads TGTGCCAGCCCCTCTAAACAGGGGGTCACTGAAGCTTTCTTT. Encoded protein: CASPSKQGVTEAFF.

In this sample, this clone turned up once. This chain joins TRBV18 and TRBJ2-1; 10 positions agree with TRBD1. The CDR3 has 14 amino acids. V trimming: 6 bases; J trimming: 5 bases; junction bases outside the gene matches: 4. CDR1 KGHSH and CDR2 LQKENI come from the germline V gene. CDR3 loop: CASSTGTGDNEQFF. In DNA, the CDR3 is TGTGCCAGCTCGACCGGGACAGGGGACAATGAGCAGTTCTTC.